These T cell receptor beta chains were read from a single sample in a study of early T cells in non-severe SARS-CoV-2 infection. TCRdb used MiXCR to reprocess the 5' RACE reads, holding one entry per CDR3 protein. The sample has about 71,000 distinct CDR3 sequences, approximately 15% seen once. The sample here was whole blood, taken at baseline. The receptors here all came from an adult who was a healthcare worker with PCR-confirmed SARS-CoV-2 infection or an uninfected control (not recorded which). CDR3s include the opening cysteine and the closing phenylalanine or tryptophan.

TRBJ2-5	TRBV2	CASRRDQYF
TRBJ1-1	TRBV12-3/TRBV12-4	CATQISTGVEAFF
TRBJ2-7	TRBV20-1	CSASGGSYEQYF
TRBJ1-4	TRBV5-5	CASSLAPGAGEKLFF
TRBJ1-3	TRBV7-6	CASSRMGGVSGNTIYF
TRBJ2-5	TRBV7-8	CASSLAWDHSRETQYF
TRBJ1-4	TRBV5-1	CASSSGTGGEKLFF
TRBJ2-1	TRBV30	CAWTSGRGSNEQFF
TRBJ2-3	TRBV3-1	CASSQRGQGKTDTQYF
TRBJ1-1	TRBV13	CASSLWAGVNTEAFF
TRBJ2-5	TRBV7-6	CASSHSLGLETQYF
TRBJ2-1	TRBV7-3	CASSLLAGDGHEQFF
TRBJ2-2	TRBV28	CASSLASTGTGELFF
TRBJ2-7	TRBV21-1	CASSKVGYHSYEQYF
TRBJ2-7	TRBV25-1	CASSEYGRDYEQYF
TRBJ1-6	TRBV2	CASSDRQGGYSPLHF
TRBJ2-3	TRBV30	CAWRRGGSTDTQYF
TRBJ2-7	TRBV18	CASSPRTSGRDEQYF
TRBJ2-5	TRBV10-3	CAIRDSTQETQYF
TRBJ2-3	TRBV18	CASSLGHGDTDTQYF
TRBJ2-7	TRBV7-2	CASSLTGTSTYEQYF
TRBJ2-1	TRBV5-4	CASSLDPAGDYNEQFF
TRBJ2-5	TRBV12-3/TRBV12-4	CASARLAGAETQYF
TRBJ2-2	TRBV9	CASSLQGVGTGELFF
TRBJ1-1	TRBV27	CASPTQQGTTEAFF
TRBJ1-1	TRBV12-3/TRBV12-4	CASSLYRETEAFF
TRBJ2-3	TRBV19	CATSGRGTDTQYF
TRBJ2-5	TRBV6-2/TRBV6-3	CASSPLLRETQYF
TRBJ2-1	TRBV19	CASTALAGKSYNEQFF
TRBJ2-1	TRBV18	CASAGDSSYNEQFF
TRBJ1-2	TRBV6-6	CASSYAGSYGYTF
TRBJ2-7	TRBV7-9	CASSPDSHEQYF
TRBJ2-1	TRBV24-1	CATSERVSDNEQFF
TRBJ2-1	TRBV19	CASSATGSNEQFF
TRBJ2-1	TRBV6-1	CASMQGSSYNEQFF